The next 19 T cell receptor beta chains were all read from a single sample in a study of cytomegalovirus exposure and HLA in healthy donors. Amplification used 60 Vbeta primers and 13 Jbeta primers. The data were produced by immunoSEQ multiplex PCR, yet TCRdb's version contains in-frame clones alone and is incomplete. Of some 130,000 clones detected, around three quarters appear once; the ten largest clones hold more than 4%. The sequencing input was PBMCs. Source of these receptors: a male donor in good health and CMV-seropositive.

As concerns this clone: An end of the junction differs from the germline gene, which may be a read error. This chain joins TRBV2 and TRBJ2-4, with TRBD2 as a possible D gene (6 bases). The CDR3 spans 14 residues. In germline, CDR1 is SNHLY, CDR2 FYNNEI. The CDR3 DNA sequence: TGTGCCAGCAGCTCCGGGAGCCCTCGAAACAGTCAGTACTTC. Translated, it gives CASSSGSPRNSQYF.

The chain links TRBV27 to TRBJ2-1; D possibly corresponds to TRBD1 (6 bases). Looked up from germline, CDR1 is MNHEY and CDR2 is SMNVEV (reference sequence). This CDR3 has 13 amino acids. V lost 2 bases and J 9 bases, leaving 11 bases between the germline ends. The CDR3 loop is CASSLTGKGEQFF. The CDR3 DNA reads TGTGCCAGCAGTTTAACAGGGAAGGGTGAGCAGTTCTTC.

CDR3 sequence reads: CASSEISRTASYEQYF. Written as DNA, the CDR3 is TGTGCCAGCAGTGAAATTAGTAGGACAGCCTCCTACGAGCAGTACTTC. The gene calls are TRBV6-1 and TRBJ2-7; tentative D call: TRBD1 (6 bases). There are 16 residues in the CDR3. Germline V gene sequence: CDR1 MNHNS, CDR2 SASEGT. Trimming left V 2 bases short and J 0 bases short, with 14 bases between.

This chain uses TRBV5-4 with TRBJ1-4; a weak D match, TRBD1 (5 bases). Germline lookup yields CDR1 SGHNT and CDR2 YYREEE (reference sequence). The CDR3 covers 13 residues. Trimming took off 8 bases at V and 3 bases at J, with 11 bases between the two ends. In DNA form, the CDR3 reads TGTGCCAGTGCGGGGGGTTCTAATGAAAAACTGTTTTTT. Translated: CASAGGSNEKLFF.

The rearrangement joins TRBV28 to TRBJ2-7; TRBD2 aligns across 9 bases. Per the germline V gene, CDR1 is MDHEN and CDR2 is SYDVKM. V gave up 6 bases and J gave up 9 bases; unmatched junction bases: 9. The CDR3 totals 13 residues. The CDR3 DNA sequence: TGTGCCAGCAGGTCGACTAGCGGCCGCCGGCAGTACTTC. Translated, it gives CASRSTSGRRQYF.

CDR3 sequence reads: CASTDRQVVKLFF. The CDR3 DNA follows: TGTGCCAGCACCGACCGGCAGGTGGTAAAACTGTTTTTT. This chain joins TRBV28 and TRBJ1-4; D gene unclear. With 7 bases removed from V and 10 bases from J, the gap between germline ends came to 16 bases. CDR3 length: 13 amino acids. Germline-derived CDR1 and CDR2 are MDHEN and SYDVKM.

This chain connects TRBV28 to TRBJ1-2; D is ambiguous. The CDR3 is 12 residues long. Per the germline V gene, CDR1 is MDHEN and CDR2 is SYDVKM. The V end was cut by 1 base, the J end by 6 bases, with 6 bases between. CDR3 DNA sequence: TGTGCCAGCAGTTTATTTCGGGATGGCTACACCTTC. It specifies CASSLFRDGYTF.

This chain joins TRBV6-5 and TRBJ1-2; tentative D call: TRBD1 (5 bases). Germline V gives CDR1 MNHEY, CDR2 SVGAGI. The CDR3 has 14 amino acids. V dropped 2 bases and J dropped 7 bases, with 14 bases sitting between them. CDR3 bases: TGTGCCAGCAGTTACAGCGCGGGGGGTTTTGGCTACACCTTC. It yields the protein CASSYSAGGFGYTF.

This chain uses TRBV19 with TRBJ1-5; TRBD1 matches at 8 bases. From germline, CDR1 is LNHDA and CDR2 SQIVND (reference sequence). CDR3 size: 20 residues. The V segment lost 1 base and the J segment 5 bases; nucleotides outside the gene matches: 19. CDR3 in amino acids: CASSIVRGLPGTGGYQPQHF. CDR3 coding DNA: TGTGCCAGTAGTATAGTTAGGGGGCTTCCCGGGACAGGCGGCTATCAGCCCCAGCATTTT.

The J gene is TRBJ1-1, the V gene TRBV11-2; D call uncertain. From germline, CDR1 is SGHAT and CDR2 FQNNGV. Trimming took off 0 bases at V and 1 base at J, with 12 bases between the two ends. This CDR3 comprises 16 residues. DNA for the CDR3: TGTGCCAGCAGCTTAGAATTCGGGAGGCGGAACACTGAAGCTTTCTTT. It specifies CASSLEFGRRNTEAFF.

This clone turned up a few times. The CDR3 loop reads CATSRTSVRETQYF. For the CDR3, the DNA is TGTGCCACCAGCAGGACTAGCGTTCGAGAGACCCAGTACTTC. This chain uses TRBV15 with TRBJ2-5; 8 nucleotides align to TRBD2. The CDR3 spans 14 residues. Trimming took 3 bases from V and 4 from J; bases not matched to a gene: 4. CDR1 is LNHNV, CDR2 YYDKDF, per germline (reference sequence).

The chain links TRBV7-3 to TRBJ2-2; tentatively, D is TRBD2 (5 bases). The V and J ends lost 5 bases and 2 bases respectively, with 12 bases between them. The CDR3 spans 15 residues. Germline loops: CDR1 SGHTA, CDR2 FQGTGA. The CDR3 DNA reads TGTGCCAGCAGCCCCGGACTTATTAACACCGGGGAGCTGTTTTTT. It translates to CASSPGLINTGELFF.

The chain couples TRBV5-1 to TRBJ2-2; unclear D gene. Germline V gene lookup returns CDR1 SGHRS and CDR2 YFSETQ. V lost 0 bases to trimming and J lost 0 bases, with 6 bases between them. This CDR3 comprises 15 residues. The CDR3 loop is CASSLDTTNTGELFF. The CDR3 DNA follows: TGCGCCAGCAGCTTGGACACTACGAACACCGGGGAGCTGTTTTTT.

The chain is built from TRBV5-1 and TRBJ2-5; TRBD1 aligns across 11 bases. The junction had 5 bases not matched to a gene; V was cut back by 4 bases and J by 0 bases. Germline CDR1 reads SGHRS; CDR2 reads YFSETQ. CDR3 length equals 16 residues. This chain's CDR3 is CASSGGTGGYQETQYF. CDR3 nucleotide sequence: TGCGCCAGCAGCGGAGGGACAGGGGGATACCAAGAGACCCAGTACTTC. The full variable domain, in which reference TRBV5-1 and TRBJ2-5 provide the parts outside the CDR3, is KAGVTQTPRYLIKTRGQQVTLSCSPISGHRSVSWYQQTPGQGLQFLFEYFSETQRNKGNFPGRFSGRQFSNSRSEMNVSTLELGDSALYLCASSGGTGGYQETQYFGPGTRLLVL.

This chain connects TRBV29-1 to TRBJ1-1; 9 bases map to TRBD1. This CDR3 region has 14 residues. In germline, CDR1 is SQVTM, CDR2 ANQGSEA. V was pared by 4 bases and J by 4 bases, with 7 bases of the junction left unmatched. The CDR3 region has the DNA TGCAGCGTTGGGGGACAGGGCCGCGGCACTGAAGCTTTCTTT. This codes for CSVGGQGRGTEAFF.

This clone was detected a few times. The genes are TRBV11-3 and TRBJ2-3; 8 bases agree with TRBD2. The CDR3 consists of 18 residues. The V gene end was trimmed by 4 bases and the J gene end by 6 bases; junction bases not matched to a gene: 18. From germline, CDR1 is SGHNT and CDR2 YENEEA. CDR3 loop: CASSSAGFGGAISDTQYF. The CDR3 DNA reads TGTGCCAGCAGCTCCGCCGGTTTCGGGGGGGCCATCTCTGATACGCAGTATTTT.

This clone occurred once. The chain couples TRBV21-1 to TRBJ2-3; whether TRBD1, the table's D call, matches the DNA was not checked. TRBV21-1 counts as a pseudogene. The CDR3 sequence is 16 residues long. CDR3 sequence reads: CASSTPKTGHTDTQYF. CDR3 coding DNA: TGTGCCAGCAGCACTCCCAAGACAGGGCACACAGATACGCAGTATTTT.

This clone was seen more than once but under ten times. The rearrangement uses TRBV5-4 and TRBJ2-3; 7 bases line up with TRBD2. The CDR3 length is 15 residues. CDR1 is SGHNT, CDR2 YYREEE, per germline (reference sequence). V trimming: 2 bases; J trimming: 3 bases; junction bases outside the gene matches: 6. CDR3: CASSFPAGATDTQYF. CDR3 bases: TGTGCCAGCAGCTTTCCTGCGGGAGCAACAGATACGCAGTATTTT.

The rearrangement links TRBV5-1 to TRBJ2-3, with 8 bases fitting TRBD2. Germline CDR1 reads SGHRS; CDR2 reads YFSETQ. The V and J ends lost 4 bases and 2 bases, in that order; junction bases with no gene match: 6. The CDR3 extends over 15 amino acids. For the CDR3, the DNA is TGCGCCAGCAGCCGAGCGGGAGTTAACACAGATACGCAGTATTTT. Its protein product is CASSRAGVNTDTQYF.